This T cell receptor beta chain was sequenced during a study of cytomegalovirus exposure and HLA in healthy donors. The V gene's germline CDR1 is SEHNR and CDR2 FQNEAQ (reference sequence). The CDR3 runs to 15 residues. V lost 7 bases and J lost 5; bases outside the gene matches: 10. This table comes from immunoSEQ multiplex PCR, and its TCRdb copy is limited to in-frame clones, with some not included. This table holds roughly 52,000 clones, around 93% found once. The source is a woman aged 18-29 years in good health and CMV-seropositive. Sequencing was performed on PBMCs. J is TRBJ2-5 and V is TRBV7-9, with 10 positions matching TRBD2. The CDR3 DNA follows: TGTGCCAGCACTAATAGCGGGGGGCGCGAGGAGACCCAGTACTTC. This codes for CASTNSGGREETQYF.